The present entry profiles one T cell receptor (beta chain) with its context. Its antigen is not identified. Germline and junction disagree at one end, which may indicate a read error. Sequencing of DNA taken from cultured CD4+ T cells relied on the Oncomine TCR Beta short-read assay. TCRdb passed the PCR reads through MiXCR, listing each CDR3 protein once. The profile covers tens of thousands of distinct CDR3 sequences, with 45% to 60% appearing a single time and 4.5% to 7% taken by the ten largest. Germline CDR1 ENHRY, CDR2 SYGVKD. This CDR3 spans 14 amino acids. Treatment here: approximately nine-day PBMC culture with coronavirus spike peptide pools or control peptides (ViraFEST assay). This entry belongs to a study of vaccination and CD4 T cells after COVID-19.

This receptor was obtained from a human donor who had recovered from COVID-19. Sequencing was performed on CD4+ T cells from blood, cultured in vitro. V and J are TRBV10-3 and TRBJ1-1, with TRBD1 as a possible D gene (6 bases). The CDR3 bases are TGTGCCATCAGTGACGGGGGCGCGGGCACTGAAGCTCTCTTT. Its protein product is CAISDGGAGTEALF.